These T cell receptor beta chains were read from a single sample in a study of OX40 agonist ivuxolimab in advanced cancers. Clones were sequenced by immunoSEQ multiplex PCR, and TCRdb holds only the in-frame ones, with some missing. The data contain approximately 82,000 clones, 65% to 90% of them singletons. The material was CD4+ or CD8+ T cells sorted from blood, obtained in a trial of the OX40 agonist ivuxolimab. These receptor sequences come from an adult with an advanced solid tumor such as melanoma, head and neck, liver or kidney cancer. CDR3s include the opening cysteine and the closing phenylalanine or tryptophan. Size is stated for part of the rows, as once, few or many counts, or as a class when the clone is expanded.

j_call: TRBJ2-7; clone_size: -; v_call: TRBV29-1; cdr3_aa: CSVVSNSYEQYF
j_call: TRBJ1-4; clone_size: -; v_call: TRBV2; cdr3_aa: CASSEGGGEKLFF
j_call: TRBJ2-1; clone_size: -; v_call: TRBV5-4; cdr3_aa: CASSLAGRPYNEQFF
j_call: TRBJ2-2; clone_size: -; v_call: TRBV19; cdr3_aa: CASRDRGRTGELFF
j_call: TRBJ2-2; clone_size: -; v_call: TRBV5-1; cdr3_aa: CASSFTGSFTGELFF
j_call: TRBJ2-1; clone_size: once; v_call: TRBV5-1; cdr3_aa: CASSPALAGVRQFF
j_call: TRBJ1-1; clone_size: -; v_call: TRBV19; cdr3_aa: CASSTSTSMNTEAFF
j_call: TRBJ1-1; clone_size: -; v_call: TRBV4-2; cdr3_aa: CASSQGGVGPTEAFF
j_call: TRBJ2-3; clone_size: -; v_call: TRBV19; cdr3_aa: CASSSSGDLTDTQYF
j_call: TRBJ2-3; clone_size: -; v_call: TRBV6-1; cdr3_aa: CASSGRTDPLDTQYF
j_call: TRBJ2-1; clone_size: -; v_call: TRBV7-3; cdr3_aa: CASSLSGDNYNEQFF